The 27 T cell receptor beta chains given below trace back to one sample, sequenced in a study of technical replicates of blood from a few donors (TCRdb year 2017). Preparation of the library involved the immunoSEQ multiplex PCR assay. TCRdb holds this immuneACCESS table with in-frame rearrangements only. Some clones are missing; in checked studies, unresolved V genes explain under half, and the rest has no known cause. Within this sample are approximately 65,000 clones, with around nine tenths of them counted one time only. The ten largest make up 4.5% to 5.5% of the sample. The material sequenced was PBMCs. The source is a human donor in good health. Some clones in this sample may be carry-over from other donors' samples.

This chain links TRBV6-6 with TRBJ2-7, with TRBD2 matching over 7 bases. This CDR3 is 14 amino acids long. V lost 6 bases to trimming and J lost 3 bases; unmatched junction nucleotides: 8. Germline V gene sequence: CDR1 MNHNY, CDR2 SVGAGI (reference sequence). DNA of the CDR3: TGTGCCAGCAGCTCCGGGGGGTCCAACTACGAGCAGTACTTC. This gives the protein CASSSGGSNYEQYF.

The V and J genes are TRBV9 and TRBJ2-1; TRBD2 matches at 7 bases. This CDR3 comprises 17 residues. The V gene end was trimmed by 4 bases and the J gene end by 5 bases; junction bases not matched to a gene: 15. From germline, CDR1 is SGDLS and CDR2 YYNGEE. CDR3 DNA: TGTGCCAGCAGCCGAACCAGCGGGACCAACCTGAACAATGAGCAGTTCTTC. It translates to CASSRTSGTNLNNEQFF.

J is TRBJ2-3 and V is TRBV7-3; D is ambiguous. Germline values: CDR1 SGHTA, CDR2 FQGTGA. V was shortened by 2 bases and J by 9 bases, with 18 bases between the two germline ends. This CDR3 comprises 15 residues. For the CDR3, the DNA is TGTGCCAGCAGCTTACAGGCCGGTTCCGGAAGAACGCAGTATTTT. Residues: CASSLQAGSGRTQYF. The full variable domain, in which reference TRBV7-3 and TRBJ2-3 provide the parts outside the CDR3, is GAGVSQTPSNKVTEKGKYVELRCDPISGHTALYWYRQSLGQGPEFLIYFQGTGAADDSGLPNDRFFAVRPEGSVSTLKIQRTERGDSAVYLCASSLQAGSGRTQYFGPGTRLTVL.

The chain couples TRBV5-6 to TRBJ1-1, with D hard to call. CDR3 length equals 12 residues. Trimming removed 5 bases from V and 0 bases from J, with 5 bases in between. The germline V gene encodes CDR1 SGHDT and CDR2 YYEEEE. CDR3 DNA sequence: TGTGCCAGCAGGGCCCTGAACACTGAAGCTTTCTTT. It translates to CASRALNTEAFF.

The chain couples TRBV5-6 to TRBJ2-2, with a possible D match to TRBD2 (5 bases). The V gene's germline CDR1 is SGHDT and CDR2 YYEEEE. The CDR3 length is 15 residues. The V end lost 0 bases, the J end lost 8 bases, and 14 bases lay between the germline ends. CDR3 nucleotide sequence: TGTGCCAGCAGCTTGGAGCCACACGGAGGAGGGGAGCTGTTTTTT. This translates into CASSLEPHGGGELFF.

V and J are TRBV6-6 and TRBJ1-2; 10 nucleotides line up with TRBD1. Germline loops: CDR1 MNHNY, CDR2 SVGAGI (reference sequence). The junction had 3 bases not matched to a gene; V was cut back by 8 bases and J by 3 bases. The CDR3 is 13 residues long. CDR3 sequence (DNA): TGTGCCAGCGCGGACAGGGGGGACTATGGCTACACCTTC. Protein: CASADRGDYGYTF.

The rearrangement uses TRBV7-9 and TRBJ1-1, with D possibly matching TRBD1 (6 bases). Trimming pared 0 bases from V and 3 bases from J, leaving 11 bases between. Germline assignment: CDR1 SEHNR and CDR2 FQNEAQ (reference sequence). The CDR3 loop spans 15 amino acids. CDR3 sequence (DNA): TGTGCCAGCAGCTTAGCCCAGGGGTTGGACACTGAAGCTTTCTTT. Translated, it gives CASSLAQGLDTEAFF.

V is TRBV19 and J is TRBJ2-1; 7 positions agree with TRBD2. J was trimmed by 5 bases and V by 6 bases; bases with no gene match: 7. This CDR3 comprises 14 residues. Germline V gene lookup returns CDR1 LNHDA and CDR2 SQIVND (reference sequence). CDR3 bases: TGTGCCAGTAGGGACGGGGGGAAAGACAATGAGCAGTTCTTC. This encodes CASRDGGKDNEQFF.

The V call is TRBV7-9, the J call TRBJ2-7, with unresolved D. Trimming took 5 bases from V and 1 from J, leaving 15 bases between them. CDR3 size: 15 residues. CDR1 and CDR2 (germline): SEHNR, FQNEAQ (reference sequence). CDR3 region: CASSPPLSGSYEQYF. The CDR3 bases are TGTGCCAGCAGCCCCCCCCTATCAGGTTCCTACGAGCAGTACTTC.

V gene TRBV5-1 combines with J gene TRBJ2-7; TRBD2 matches 7 bases. The ends lost 0 bases at V and 6 bases at J; junction bases unmatched: 6. Germline V gene lookup returns CDR1 SGHRS and CDR2 YFSETQ. The CDR3 contains 14 residues. The CDR3, as DNA: TGCGCCAGCAGCTTGGTCGACGGGGAGGGCGAGCAGTACTTC. Translation: CASSLVDGEGEQYF. The whole variable domain, remainder taken from reference TRBV5-1 and TRBJ2-7, is KAGVTQTPRYLIKTRGQQVTLSCSPISGHRSVSWYQQTPGQGLQFLFEYFSETQRNKGNFPGRFSGRQFSNSRSEMNVSTLELGDSALYLCASSLVDGEGEQYFGPGTRLTVT.

CDR3 sequence (DNA): TGTGCCAGCAGACCGACAGGGCAAGCTAATGAAAAACTGTTTTTT. Its translation: CASRPTGQANEKLFF. This chain connects TRBV5-8 to TRBJ1-4, with TRBD1 matching over 7 bases. The V gene's germline CDR1 is SGHTS and CDR2 YDEGEE. Trimming at V came to 5 bases and at J to 3 bases, leaving 7 bases not matched to a gene. The CDR3 spans 15 residues.

CDR3 DNA: TGTGCCAGCAGTAGACTAGCGGGGGAGGAGCAGTACTTC. Protein: CASSRLAGEEQYF. The chain has TRBV6-1 and TRBJ2-7; 12 bases match TRBD2. The CDR3 is 13 amino acids. The germline V gene has CDR1 MNHNS and CDR2 SASEGT. Losses at the gene ends were 5 bases for V and 7 bases for J; bases not matched to a gene: 3.

This clone appeared a single time. CDR3 coding DNA: TGTGCCAGCAGCACCGGGACAGGGAGCCGAGAGACCCAGTACTTC. It yields the protein CASSTGTGSRETQYF. The genes are TRBV11-2 and TRBJ2-5; 9 bases are a match to TRBD1. The CDR3 loop spans 15 amino acids. The J segment lost 4 bases and the V segment lost 5 bases, leaving 8 bases of the junction unmatched. Germline CDR1 SGHAT, CDR2 FQNNGV.

V usage is TRBV15 and J usage is TRBJ2-3; 8 nucleotides agree with TRBD2. Germline V gene data show CDR1 as LNHNV and CDR2 as YYDKDF (reference sequence). V trimming: 1 base; J trimming: 0 bases; junction bases outside the gene matches: 3. CDR3 length: 16 residues. CDR3 sequence reads: CATSRGRGGSTDTQYF. The CDR3 DNA reads as TGTGCCACCAGCAGAGGACGGGGGGGGAGCACAGATACGCAGTATTTT.

The chain links TRBV7-2 to TRBJ1-2; 10 bases are a match to TRBD1. V lost 5 bases, J lost 5 bases, and 5 bases stayed unmatched. The CDR3 contains 14 residues. Germline V gene data show CDR1 as SGHTA and CDR2 as FQGNSA. Here the CDR3 reads CASSLGQGGYGYTF. The DNA of the CDR3 is TGTGCCAGCAGCCTAGGACAGGGGGGATATGGCTACACCTTC.

J is TRBJ1-3 and V is TRBV5-1, with D hard to call. Per the germline V gene, CDR1 is SGHRS and CDR2 is YFSETQ. The V and J ends lost 0 bases and 5 bases respectively, with 12 bases between them. The CDR3 sequence is 15 residues long. For the CDR3, the DNA is TGCGCCAGCAGCTTGGGTGGCAGCGGACGAAACACCATATATTTT. Its protein is CASSLGGSGRNTIYF.

V gene TRBV28 combines with J gene TRBJ2-7; possible D gene TRBD2, 6 bases. Trimming left V 3 bases short and J 0 bases short, with 12 bases between. Germline CDR1 reads MDHEN; CDR2 reads SYDVKM. The CDR3 spans 15 residues. The CDR3 region has the DNA TGTGCCAGCAGTTTCGCGGGGCCGATCTCCTACGAGCAGTACTTC. The encoded protein is CASSFAGPISYEQYF.

The chain carries TRBV5-1 and TRBJ2-7, with TRBD1 as a possible D gene (6 bases). Per the germline V gene, CDR1 is SGHRS and CDR2 is YFSETQ. There are 14 residues in the CDR3. Trimming cost V 1 base and J 2 bases, with 10 bases left between them. This CDR3 is CASSLWDIAYEQYF. As DNA, the CDR3 is TGCGCCAGCAGCTTGTGGGACATCGCCTACGAGCAGTACTTC.

Turning to this clone: The limits of the CDR3 on the DNA are not certain, so only TCRdb's listed CDR3 is given. The genes are TRBV9 and TRBJ1-2. A total of 16 residues make up the CDR3, ends included. Germline loops: CDR1 SGDLS, CDR2 YYNGEE. The chain's CDR3 is CASSPTPLWGEDGYTF.

The rearrangement uses TRBV6-1 and TRBJ2-2, with TRBD2 matching 7 bases. Germline loops: CDR1 MNHNS, CDR2 SASEGT. CDR3 length: 15 amino acids. The V and J ends lost 5 bases and 4 bases, in that order; junction bases with no gene match: 7. This CDR3 reads CASSSRLASTGELFF. In nucleotides, the CDR3 is TGTGCCAGCAGTTCGAGACTAGCTTCCACCGGGGAGCTGTTTTTT.

The V and J genes are TRBV5-4 and TRBJ2-5; TRBD2 aligns across 8 bases. Losses at the gene ends were 0 bases for V and 5 bases for J; bases not matched to a gene: 3. The CDR3 length is 14 residues. Per germline, CDR1 SGHNT and CDR2 YYREEE (reference sequence). CDR3 in DNA: TGTGCCAGCAGCTTGGCGGGGGGGTTTGAGACCCAGTACTTC. Amino acid sequence: CASSLAGGFETQYF.

In DNA form, the CDR3 reads TGTGCCAGCAGTTACTCGAGTTCCGGGAGCGCAGATACGCAGTATTTT. Translating it yields CASSYSSSGSADTQYF. The chain joins TRBV6-5 to TRBJ2-3, with D possibly TRBD2 on 6 matching bases. The CDR3 covers 16 residues. The germline CDR1 and CDR2 sequences are MNHEY and SVGAGI. V shed 0 bases and J shed 4 bases, with 14 bases lying between them.

In its sample, this clone was seen a few times. V usage is TRBV6-1 and J usage is TRBJ2-1; the D gene is possibly TRBD2 (6 bases). Germline-derived CDR1 and CDR2 are MNHNS and SASEGT. CDR3 length equals 14 residues. Trimming left V 5 bases short and J 14 bases short, with 22 bases between. The CDR3 coding sequence is TGTGCCAGCAGTCCCCTAAGTATCGCGGGGATAGAGTTCTTC. Encoded protein: CASSPLSIAGIEFF.

This chain links TRBV5-4 with TRBJ2-5; weak D call: TRBD1 (7 bases). Germline loops: CDR1 SGHNT, CDR2 YYREEE (reference sequence). Trimming took 3 bases from V and 1 from J, leaving 16 bases between them. The CDR3 extends over 16 amino acids. CDR3 in DNA: TGTGCCAGCAGCTCACCTACAGGGGAGGTCCAAGAGACCCAGTACTTC. Amino acid sequence: CASSSPTGEVQETQYF.

The CDR3 nucleotides read TGCGCCAGCAGCCGGACTAGCGGGAGGGAAACCGGGGAGCTGTTTTTT. It translates to CASSRTSGRETGELFF. The chain carries TRBV4-1 and TRBJ2-2; 15 bases fit TRBD2. CDR3 length: 16 amino acids. Germline assignment: CDR1 MGHRA and CDR2 YSYEKL. The V and J ends lost 4 bases and 5 bases, in that order; junction bases with no gene match: 2.

V is TRBV6-1 and J is TRBJ2-2; possible D gene TRBD1, 5 bases. V was pared by 2 bases and J by 6 bases, with 13 bases between. Germline CDR1 reads MNHNS; CDR2 reads SASEGT. This CDR3 region has 15 residues. The CDR3 bases are TGTGCCAGCAGTGAACTATTGGGGCACCCCGGGGAGCTGTTTTTT. Its translation is CASSELLGHPGELFF.

The J gene is TRBJ1-5, the V gene TRBV19, with TRBD1 identical over 7 bases. The CDR3 loop spans 15 amino acids. V shed 6 bases, J shed 4 bases, and the junction held 9 bases outside the gene matches. Germline CDR1 reads LNHDA; CDR2 reads SQIVND (reference sequence). CDR3 region: CASSPTDRVNQPQHF. CDR3 DNA sequence: TGTGCCAGTAGCCCCACCGACAGGGTGAATCAGCCCCAGCATTTT.